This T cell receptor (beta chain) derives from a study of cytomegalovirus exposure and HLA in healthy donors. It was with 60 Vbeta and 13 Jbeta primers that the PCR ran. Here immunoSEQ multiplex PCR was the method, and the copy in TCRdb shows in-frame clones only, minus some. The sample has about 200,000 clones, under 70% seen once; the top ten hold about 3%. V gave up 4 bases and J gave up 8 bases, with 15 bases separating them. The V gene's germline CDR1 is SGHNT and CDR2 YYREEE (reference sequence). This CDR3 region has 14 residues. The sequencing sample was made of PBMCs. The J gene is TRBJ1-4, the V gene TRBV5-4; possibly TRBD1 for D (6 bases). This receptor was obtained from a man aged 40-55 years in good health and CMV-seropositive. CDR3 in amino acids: CASSTGGGGEKLFF. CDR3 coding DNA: TGTGCCAGCAGCACGGGGGGCGGCGGAGAAAAACTGTTTTTT. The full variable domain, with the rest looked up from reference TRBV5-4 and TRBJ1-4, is ETGVTQSPTHLIKTRGQQVTLRCSSQSGHNTVSWYQQALGQGPQFIFQYYREEENGRGNFPPRFSGLQFPNYSSELNVNALELDDSALYLCASSTGGGGEKLFFGSGTQLSVL.